This T cell receptor beta chain is drawn from a study of blood T cell repertoires in COVID-19. About the research overall: The United States, Italy and Spain provided the acute and convalescent COVID-19 samples. From T cells, B-cell-depleted T cells, or PBMCs came the material, which was cDNA or gDNA.

In the source study's methods: Amplified reference gene primers provided the basis for estimating nucleated cell counts. Produced via immunoSEQ multiplex PCR; TCRdb's table is partial and in-frame only. V and J calls and clone size are given by that table; D and trimming were obtained from the DNA. The data hold under 200,000 clones, with 70% to 90% observed a single time. V trimming: 8 bases; J trimming: 5 bases; junction bases outside the gene matches: 9. Germline CDR1 reads LNHDA; CDR2 reads SQIVND (reference sequence). The CDR3 has 14 residues. The chain joins TRBV19 to TRBJ2-1, with 7 bases matching TRBD1. This receptor was obtained from a man aged 60-69 years with COVID-19, enrolled during active disease. The sample taken for sequencing was peripheral blood. The CDR3 nucleotides are TGTGCCAGTGCCTATACTCAGGGGGACAATGAGCAGTTCTTC. Encoded protein: CASAYTQGDNEQFF.